This T cell receptor beta chain was captured by sequencing in a study of cytomegalovirus exposure and HLA in healthy donors. Findings and limits, study-wide: Among TCR beta chains, those listed as cytomegalovirus-associated numbered fewer than 200. At a 0.05 false discovery rate, a later analysis found some 18,000 TCR beta sequences to be associated with HLA alleles.

The study ran its PCR with 60 Vbeta and 13 Jbeta primers. This table comes from immunoSEQ multiplex PCR, and its TCRdb copy is limited to in-frame clones, with some not included. The table lists roughly 100,000 clones, around 77% of them singletons, with 3.5% to 4.5% in the top ten. As concerns this clone: The antigen remains unidentified.

This CDR3 is built from 12 residues. Per germline, CDR1 LGHNT and CDR2 FRNRAP. Trimming shortened V by 11 bases and J by 0 bases, and 9 bases separated the two germline ends. The source of this sequence is a man aged 50 to 59 in good health and CMV-seropositive. V and J are TRBV12-5 and TRBJ2-3; a weak D match, TRBD2 (5 bases). Sequencing was carried out using PBMCs. Written as DNA, the CDR3 is TGTGCTCCTGGAGGTAGCACAGATACGCAGTATTTT. Amino acid sequence: CAPGGSTDTQYF. Supplemented by reference TRBV12-5 and TRBJ2-3, the full variable domain reads DARVTQTPRHKVTEMGQEVTMRCQPILGHNTVFWYRQTMMQGLELLAYFRNRAPLDDSGMPKDRFSAEMPDATLATLKIQPSEPRDSAVYFCAPGGSTDTQYFGPGTRLTVL.